The clone carrying this T cell receptor beta chain was detected once. Method: immunoSEQ multiplex PCR; TCRdb's copy keeps in-frame clones and lacks some. Of about 220,000 clones in the sample, roughly 80% were seen once. The data were taken from a study of blood T cell repertoires in COVID-19. Study overall: The study drew acute and convalescent COVID-19 samples from the United States, Italy and Spain.

The germline gives CDR1 SEHNR, CDR2 FQNEAQ (reference sequence). Trimming removed 1 base from V and 7 bases from J; junction bases left unmatched: 11. This CDR3 has 17 residues. Exposed volunteers were people who met a COVID-19 case within 2 weeks before study entry. The sample comprised PBMCs or T cells enriched from blood (not recorded which). The source of this sequence is a woman aged 40 to 50 who had been exposed to COVID-19. The gene calls are TRBV7-9 and TRBJ1-4; 8 nucleotides line up with TRBD1. CDR3 amino acids: CASSLERTGNRREKLFF. CDR3 DNA sequence: TGTGCCAGCAGCTTAGAACGGACAGGGAATCGGCGTGAAAAACTGTTTTTT.